The present T cell receptor (beta chain) was sequenced within a study of early T cells in non-severe SARS-CoV-2 infection. About the study: Unpaired chains resulted from sequencing bulk RNA of unsorted whole blood. Regarding the study as a whole: Matches to VDJdb favored anti-spike CD8 responses and missed private and CD4 specificities.

Germline V gene sequence: CDR1 SGHTA, CDR2 FQGNSA. The CDR3 runs to 14 residues. The V gene end was trimmed by 9 bases and the J gene end by 2 bases; junction bases not matched to a gene: 6. This clonotype was observed at least ten times. The antigen remains unidentified. TCRdb analysed the 5' RACE reads with MiXCR anew, one entry per CDR3 protein. This sample carries 60,000 or so distinct CDR3 sequences, 8.5% to 12% of them seen once, and the ten largest clones take 4.5% to 5.5%. The rearrangement uses TRBV7-2 and TRBJ2-1; 8 bases align to TRBD2. The sequence was collected from an adult who was a healthcare worker with PCR-confirmed SARS-CoV-2 infection or an uninfected control (not recorded which). The sequenced sample was whole blood. CDR3 in amino acids: CASRDGGAYNEQFF. The CDR3 region has the DNA TGTGCCAGTAGGGACGGGGGGGCCTACAATGAGCAGTTCTTC.